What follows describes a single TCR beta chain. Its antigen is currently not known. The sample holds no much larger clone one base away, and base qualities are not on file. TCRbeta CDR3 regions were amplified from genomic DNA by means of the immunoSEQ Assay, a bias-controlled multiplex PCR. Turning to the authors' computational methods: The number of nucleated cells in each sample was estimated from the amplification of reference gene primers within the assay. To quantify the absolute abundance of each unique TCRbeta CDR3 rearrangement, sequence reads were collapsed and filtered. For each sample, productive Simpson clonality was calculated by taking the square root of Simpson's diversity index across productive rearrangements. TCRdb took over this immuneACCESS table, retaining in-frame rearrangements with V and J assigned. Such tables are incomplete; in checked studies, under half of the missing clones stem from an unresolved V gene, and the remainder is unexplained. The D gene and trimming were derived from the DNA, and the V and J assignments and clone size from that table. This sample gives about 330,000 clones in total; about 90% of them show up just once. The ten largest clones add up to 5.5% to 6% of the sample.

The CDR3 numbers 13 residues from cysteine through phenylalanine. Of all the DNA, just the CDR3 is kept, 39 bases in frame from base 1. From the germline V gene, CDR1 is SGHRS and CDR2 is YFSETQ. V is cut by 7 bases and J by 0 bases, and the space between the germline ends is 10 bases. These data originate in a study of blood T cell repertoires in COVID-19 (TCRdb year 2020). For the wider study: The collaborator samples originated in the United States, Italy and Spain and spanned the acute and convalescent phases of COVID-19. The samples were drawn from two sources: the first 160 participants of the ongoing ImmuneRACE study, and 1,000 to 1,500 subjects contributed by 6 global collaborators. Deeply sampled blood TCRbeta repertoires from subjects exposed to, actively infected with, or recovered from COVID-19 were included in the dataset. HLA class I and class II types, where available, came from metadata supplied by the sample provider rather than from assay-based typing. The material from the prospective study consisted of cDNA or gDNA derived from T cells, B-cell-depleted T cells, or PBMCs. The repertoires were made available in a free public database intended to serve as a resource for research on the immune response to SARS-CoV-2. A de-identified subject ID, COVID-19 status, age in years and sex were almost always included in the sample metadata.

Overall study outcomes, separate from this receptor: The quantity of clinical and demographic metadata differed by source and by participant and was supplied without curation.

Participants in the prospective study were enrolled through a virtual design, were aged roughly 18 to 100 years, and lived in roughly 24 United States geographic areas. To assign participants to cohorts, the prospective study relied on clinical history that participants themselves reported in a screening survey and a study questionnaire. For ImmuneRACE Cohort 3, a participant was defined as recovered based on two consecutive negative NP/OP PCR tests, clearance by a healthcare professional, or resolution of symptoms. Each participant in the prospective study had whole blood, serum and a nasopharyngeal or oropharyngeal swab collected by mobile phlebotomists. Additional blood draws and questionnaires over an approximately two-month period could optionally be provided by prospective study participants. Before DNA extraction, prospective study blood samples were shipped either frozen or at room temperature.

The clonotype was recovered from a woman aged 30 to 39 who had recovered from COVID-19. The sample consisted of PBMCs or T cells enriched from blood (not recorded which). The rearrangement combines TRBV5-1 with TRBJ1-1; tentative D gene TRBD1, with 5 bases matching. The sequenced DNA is TGCGCCAGCGGCGGGACGGTGAACACTGAAGCTTTCTTT. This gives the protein CASGGTVNTEAFF.